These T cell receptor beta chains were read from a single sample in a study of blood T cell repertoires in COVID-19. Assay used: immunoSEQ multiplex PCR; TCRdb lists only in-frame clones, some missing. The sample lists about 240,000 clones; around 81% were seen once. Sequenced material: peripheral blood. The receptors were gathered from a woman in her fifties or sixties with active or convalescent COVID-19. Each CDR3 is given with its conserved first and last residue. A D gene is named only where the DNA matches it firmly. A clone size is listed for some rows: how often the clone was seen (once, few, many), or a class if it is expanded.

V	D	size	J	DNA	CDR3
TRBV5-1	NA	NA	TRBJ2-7	TGCGCCAGCAGCTTGCCCCTACAGGGATCCAGCTACGAGCAGTACTTC	CASSLPLQGSSYEQYF
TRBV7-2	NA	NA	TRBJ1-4	TGTGCCAGCAGCCGCAATGGGGGGGTAACTAATGAAAAACTGTTTTTT	CASSRNGGVTNEKLFF
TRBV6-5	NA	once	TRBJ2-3	TGTGCCAGCAGTTTTTCCCCCTTGGATACGCAGTATTTT	CASSFSPLDTQYF
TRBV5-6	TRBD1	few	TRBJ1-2	TGTGCCAGCAGCTTGACGACAGGGGGACTCTATGGCTACACCTTC	CASSLTTGGLYGYTF
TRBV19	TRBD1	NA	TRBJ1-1	TGTGCCAGTAGTACGGGGACAGGGGGCACTGAAGCTTTCTTT	CASSTGTGGTEAFF
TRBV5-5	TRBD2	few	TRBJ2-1	TGTGCCAGCAGCTTGGGGCTAGCGGACAATGAGCAGTTCTTC	CASSLGLADNEQFF
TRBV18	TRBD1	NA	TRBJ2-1	TGTGCCAGCTCACCATTATGGGGACAGGACAATGAGCAGTTCTTC	CASSPLWGQDNEQFF
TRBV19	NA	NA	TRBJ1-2	TGTGCCAGTAGTTTTTCGGGATCAGATGGCTACACCTTC	CASSFSGSDGYTF
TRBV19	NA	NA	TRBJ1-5	TGTGCCAGTAAAGATCGGTATCAGCCCCAGCATTTT	CASKDRYQPQHF
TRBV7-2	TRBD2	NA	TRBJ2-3	TGTGCCAGCAGTTCAGCGGGAGGGCCGTTAGATACGCAGTATTTT	CASSSAGGPLDTQYF
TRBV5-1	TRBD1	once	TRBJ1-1	TGCGCCAGCAGCTTGGTGGAATTGGGGACAGCCCCAGGGGCTTTCTTT	CASSLVELGTAPGAFF
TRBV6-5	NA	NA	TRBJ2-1	TGTGCCAGCAGTTCCACAGGCAATGAGCAGTTCTTC	CASSSTGNEQFF
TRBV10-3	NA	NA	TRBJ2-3	TGTGCCATCATGCTCGCGGATGGCACAGATACGCAGTATTTT	CAIMLADGTDTQYF
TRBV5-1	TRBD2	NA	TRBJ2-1	TGCGCCAGCAGCCAGACTAGCGGGAGCTCCAATTACAATGAGCAGTTCTTC	CASSQTSGSSNYNEQFF
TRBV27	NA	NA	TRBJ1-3	TGTGCCAGCAGTTCATCGGGAGTGTTTCCGAACACCATATATTTT	CASSSSGVFPNTIYF
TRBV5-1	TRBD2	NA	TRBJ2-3	TGCGCCAGCAGCAGGACCCCAATCCTAAGCGGGAGAAGAACAGATACGCAGTATTTT	CASSRTPILSGRRTDTQYF
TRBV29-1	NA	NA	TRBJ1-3	TGCAGCGTTGCCCTTTTGTCCTCTGGAAACACCATATATTTT	CSVALLSSGNTIYF
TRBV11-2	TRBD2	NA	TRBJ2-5	TGTGCCAGCAGCTTAGGGTTTTCTGGACTAGCGGGGGGTAGTCAGTACTTC	CASSLGFSGLAGGSQYF